This TCR beta chain derives from a study of control samples from healthy donors and cancer patients (dated by TCRdb to 2018 to 2021). As for this clone: Its antigen has not been determined. Base-call qualities are not available, and no considerably larger clone is one nucleotide away.

Receptor libraries were prepared by the immunoSEQ multiplex PCR assay. In its TCRdb copy, this immuneACCESS table keeps in-frame sequences only and misses some clones. Where compared with another copy, unresolved V genes explain less than half of these, and the others have no known cause. The sample table holds under 200,000 clones, of which roughly 91% were seen once. The top ten clonotypes cover about 1.6% of the sample. The CDR3 runs 16 amino acids, cysteine and phenylalanine included. The CDR3 DNA has 48 bases and is translated from base 1. From V the trimming removes 3 bases and from J it removes 3 bases, while the gene matches leave 5 bases of the junction unaccounted for. The germline V gene provides CDR1 MDHEN and CDR2 SYDVKM.

The TCR sequence derives from a young woman in good health. Sequenced sample: blood. Recombination joined TRBV28 with TRBJ2-3; the central 11 bases match TRBD2. The DNA sequence is TGTGCCAGCAGTTTGGCGGGACTAGCGGAGACAGATACGCAGTATTTT. It encodes CASSLAGLAETDTQYF.